One and the same sample provided the 18 T cell receptor beta chains below, sequenced in a study of metastatic and nonmetastatic thyroid tumors. All patients were untreated before thyroid surgery. TCRdb re-called the PCR reads with MiXCR. Of about 40,000 clones in the sample, less than 20% were seen once. Sequencing input: blood. Receptor source: a female donor with papillary thyroid cancer or a benign thyroid nodule (not recorded which). Some clones in this sample may be carry-over from other donors' samples.

This clone was found many times. The chain has TRBV20-1 and TRBJ2-3; D could derive from TRBD1 or TRBD2 (6 bases each). This CDR3 is built from 14 residues. CDR1 and CDR2 (germline): DFQATT, SNEGSKA (reference sequence). V was cut by 6 bases and J by 3 bases, with 16 bases left in between. The CDR3: CSAKVEGGTDTQYF. DNA for the CDR3: TGCAGTGCGAAGGTCGAAGGGGGGACAGATACGCAGTATTTT.

This clone was observed many times. V is TRBV3-1 and J is TRBJ2-6; tentatively, D is TRBD1 (7 bases). The ends were cut back, 1 base at V and 5 bases at J, with 27 bases in the middle. CDR3 length: 21 amino acids. Germline lookup yields CDR1 LGHDT and CDR2 YNNKEL (reference sequence). This chain's CDR3 is CASSQGDRDREVSWRANVLTF. DNA for the CDR3: TGTGCCAGCAGCCAAGGGGATAGAGACAGGGAGGTTTCCTGGCGGGCCAACGTCCTGACTTTC. Looking up the rest from reference TRBV3-1 and TRBJ2-6 gives the full variable domain: DTAVSQTPKYLVTQMGNDKSIKCEQNLGHDTMYWYKQDSKKFLKIMFSYNNKELIINETVPNRFSPKSPDKAHLNLHINSLELGDSAVYFCASSQGDRDREVSWRANVLTFGAGSRLTVL.

The chain is built from TRBV3-1 and TRBJ2-2, with TRBD2 matching over 9 bases. This CDR3 is built from 20 residues. Unmatched junction bases numbered 15, after V lost 0 bases and J lost 4 bases. Germline CDR1 reads LGHDT; CDR2 reads YNNKEL (reference sequence). CDR3 in DNA: TGTGCCAGCAGCCAAGATTGGGGTAGCGGGAGTGCCCACTGCACCGGGGAGCTGTTTTTT. Protein: CASSQDWGSGSAHCTGELFF. Filled out from reference TRBV3-1 and TRBJ2-2, the complete variable domain reads DTAVSQTPKYLVTQMGNDKSIKCEQNLGHDTMYWYKQDSKKFLKIMFSYNNKELIINETVPNRFSPKSPDKAHLNLHINSLELGDSAVYFCASSQDWGSGSAHCTGELFFGEGSRLTVL.

The sample holds many counts of this clone. The genes are TRBV2 and TRBJ1-3; 9 nucleotides line up with TRBD1. Losses at the gene ends were 2 bases for V and 2 bases for J; bases not matched to a gene: 1. The length of the CDR3 is 15 residues. CDR1 and CDR2 (germline): SNHLY, FYNNEI. In DNA, the CDR3 is TGTGCCAGCAGTGAAAGACAGGGGGCTGGAAACACCATATATTTT. Translation: CASSERQGAGNTIYF.

This clone has only a few counts. The chain links TRBV6-1 to TRBJ1-1; D is unresolved. CDR3 size: 10 residues. With 8 bases removed from V and 8 bases from J, the gap between germline ends came to 9 bases. From germline, CDR1 is MNHNS and CDR2 SASEGT. CDR3 sequence (DNA): TGTGCCAGCCGGTCCCGGGAAGCTTTCTTT. Translation gives CASRSREAFF.

The table lists this clone with many counts. J is TRBJ2-3 and V is TRBV27; D might be TRBD1 or TRBD2, each matching 5 bases. The CDR3 has 16 residues. The germline V gene encodes CDR1 MNHEY and CDR2 SMNVEV (reference sequence). Trimming shortened V by 0 bases and J by 2 bases, and 12 bases separated the two germline ends. The chain's CDR3 is CASSLSGTGPTDTQYF. CDR3 DNA sequence: TGTGCCAGCAGTTTATCCGGGACGGGACCCACAGATACGCAGTATTTT.

The table lists this clone with many counts. CDR3 nucleotides: TGTGCCAGCAGCTTGGAACAGGCCCGAAACTATGGCTACACCTTC. It yields the protein CASSLEQARNYGYTF. This rearrangement joins TRBV5-8 to TRBJ1-2; TRBD1 might be the D (5 bases). V was clipped by 0 bases and J by 2 bases, with 11 bases between them. CDR1 and CDR2 from the germline V gene are SGHTS and YDEGEE. The CDR3 has 15 residues.

This clone was observed many times. The V gene is TRBV6-1, the J gene TRBJ2-7, with D hard to call. V shed 5 bases and J shed 2 bases, with 7 bases lying between them. This CDR3 has 12 amino acids. Germline V lookup: CDR1 MNHNS, CDR2 SASEGT. The CDR3 loop reads CASSYSPYEQYF. The CDR3 DNA reads as TGTGCCAGCAGTTATTCCCCCTACGAGCAGTACTTC.

The table lists this clone with many counts. The chain has TRBV5-4 and TRBJ1-5; 9 bases are a match to TRBD1. CDR1 is SGHNT and CDR2 is YYREEE in the germline V gene (reference sequence). The CDR3 totals 17 residues. Trimming removed 2 bases from V and 3 bases from J; junction bases left unmatched: 9. The DNA for the CDR3 is TGTGCCAGCAGCTTTGGGGATAGACAGGGGGTCAATCAGCCCCAGCATTTT. Its protein product is CASSFGDRQGVNQPQHF.

As regards this clone: A read error may be the cause here, since a much bigger clone is one base away. The chain has TRBV20-1 and TRBJ2-5, with D possibly matching TRBD1 (7 bases). CDR1 DFQATT and CDR2 SNEGSKA come from the germline V gene (reference sequence). This CDR3 region has 18 residues. The CDR3 DNA follows: TGCAGTGCTACAGGGGGAGGTAGAGGTCCTAAGGGGTTTGGGACCAAGTACTTC. It specifies CSATGGGRGPKGFGTKYF.

This clone was counted ten times or more. The rearrangement links TRBV19 to TRBJ2-1; TRBD2 aligns across 8 bases. The germline V gene has CDR1 LNHDA and CDR2 SQIVND (reference sequence). V dropped 8 bases and J dropped 4; count of bases not matched to a gene: 4. CDR3 length: 13 amino acids. The CDR3 is CASAPGGYNEQFF. In nucleotides, the CDR3 is TGTGCCAGTGCTCCGGGAGGGTACAATGAGCAGTTCTTC.

The sample holds many counts of this clone. V usage is TRBV10-3 and J usage is TRBJ2-7, with unresolved D. The germline CDR1 and CDR2 sequences are ENHRY and SYGVKD. Trimming cost V 8 bases and J 3 bases, with 17 bases left between them. The CDR3 totals 14 residues. CDR3 region: CAIRASERHYEQYF. CDR3 coding DNA: TGTGCCATCCGGGCCAGCGAACGACACTACGAGCAGTACTTC.

The chain recombines TRBV11-1 with TRBJ1-2; D is uncertain. CDR1 and CDR2 (germline): SGHAT, FQDESV (reference sequence). This CDR3 comprises 10 residues. With 2 bases removed from V and 8 bases from J, the gap between germline ends came to 3 bases. CDR3 loop: CASSLYGYTF. CDR3 nucleotides: TGTGCCAGCAGCTTATACGGCTACACCTTC.

In this sample, this clone turned up many times. The rearrangement joins TRBV5-1 to TRBJ2-5, with no clear D. With 3 bases removed from V and 3 bases from J, the gap between germline ends came to 6 bases. The CDR3 totals 12 residues. CDR1 is SGHRS, CDR2 YFSETQ, per germline. The CDR3: CASSYREETQYF. As DNA, the CDR3 is TGCGCCAGCAGCTACAGAGAAGAGACCCAGTACTTC.

This clone was seen many times. This chain joins TRBV25-1 and TRBJ1-3, with D possibly being TRBD1 (5 bases). Germline lookup yields CDR1 MGHDK and CDR2 SYGVNS. The CDR3 contains 16 residues. Trimming stripped 5 bases from V and 2 bases from J, with 16 bases between. CDR3: CASSSLGTDTGNTIYF. As DNA, the CDR3 is TGTGCCAGCAGTTCCCTCGGGACCGACACTGGAAACACCATATATTTT.

The chain couples TRBV5-1 to TRBJ2-1, with TRBD1 matching over 9 bases. This CDR3 is built from 15 residues. Germline lookup yields CDR1 SGHRS and CDR2 YFSETQ. Trimming cost V 4 bases and J 10 bases; bases outside gene matches: 12. This CDR3 reads CASSTAGTGSFEQFF. Written as DNA, the CDR3 is TGCGCCAGCAGCACCGCCGGGACAGGGTCCTTCGAGCAGTTCTTC. The complete variable domain, with remaining parts taken from reference TRBV5-1 and TRBJ2-1, reads KAGVTQTPRYLIKTRGQQVTLSCSPISGHRSVSWYQQTPGQGLQFLFEYFSETQRNKGNFPGRFSGRQFSNSRSEMNVSTLELGDSALYLCASSTAGTGSFEQFFGPGTRLTVL.

This clone has at least ten counts. The chain carries TRBV2 and TRBJ2-7; D remains ambiguous. There are 12 residues in the CDR3. CDR1 and CDR2 from the germline V gene are SNHLY and FYNNEI. Trimming removed 6 bases from V and 0 bases from J, with 6 bases in between. In nucleotides, the CDR3 is TGTGCCAGCAGAGGGTACTCCTACGAGCAGTACTTC. Translation gives CASRGYSYEQYF.

This clone was recorded many times. V usage is TRBV5-1 and J usage is TRBJ2-1; 8 bases agree with TRBD2. CDR1 and CDR2 (germline): SGHRS, YFSETQ. The CDR3 is 17 residues long. Germline trimming cut 4 bases from V and 4 bases from J; bases unmatched to any gene: 13. Written as DNA, the CDR3 is TGCGCCAGCAGCCCCCCGAGGGTCGGGAGGGTATACAATGAGCAGTTCTTC. This sequence encodes CASSPPRVGRVYNEQFF.